Shown below are 2 T cell receptor beta chains from a single sample sequenced in a study of shared clonotypes between healthy human individuals. Terminally differentiated effector memory CD45RA+ cells were left out of the naive CD8 fraction, which was CD45RO-negative and positively selected for CCR7. Using immunoSEQ multiplex PCR, the repertoire was profiled, and TCRdb retains in-frame clones only, with some absent. The sample includes about 2.1 million clones, roughly 95% of them seen just once. Sequenced sample: naive CD8+ T cells from PBMCs. These TCRs come from a man aged 18 to 35 in good health. Some clones in this sample may be carry-over from other donors' samples.

This clone showed up just a few times. V gene TRBV7-2 combines with J gene TRBJ1-2; TRBD1 is a possible D gene (6 bases). V was pared by 6 bases and J by 4 bases, with 12 bases between. The CDR3 is 13 residues long. Germline values: CDR1 SGHTA, CDR2 FQGNSA. The CDR3 is CASRTDRSYGYTF. CDR3 bases: TGTGCCAGCAGGACCGACAGGAGCTATGGCTACACCTTC. The full variable domain, with the rest looked up from reference TRBV7-2 and TRBJ1-2, is GAGVSQSPSNKVTEKGKDVELRCDPISGHTALYWYRQSLGQGLEFLIYFQGNSAPDKSGLPSDRFSAERTGGSVSTLTIQRTQQEDSAVYLCASRTDRSYGYTFGSGTRLTVV.

This chain connects TRBV2 to TRBJ2-7; 8 positions agree with TRBD2. The germline CDR1 and CDR2 sequences are SNHLY and FYNNEI. This CDR3 comprises 13 residues. V lost 8 bases and J lost 4; bases outside the gene matches: 7. The CDR3 bases are TGTGCCAGCTTAACGGGAGGGAAGTACGAGCAGTACTTC. Protein sequence: CASLTGGKYEQYF.